Following are 23 T cell receptor beta chains from one sample sequenced in a study of blood T cells in healthy people across ages (dated by TCRdb to about 2015). To prepare the library, 5' RACE was applied. The listed sequencing device is Illumina HiSeq 2500. A second PCR of about 6 to 11 cycles was run with a J-beta primer mix and a sample-barcoded 5' primer. TCRdb redid the processing of the public reads, applying fastp at Q25 and MiXCR, and retained in-frame beta chains. Identical CDR3 protein sequences are pooled into one entry, listed with their most common genes and DNA. This sample lists some 760,000 distinct CDR3 sequences; approximately 25% were detected once. The top ten clones comprise just under 9.5% of the sample. Another study also made use of these data, one on T cells of mothers and their children.

The sample consisted of blood. Source of these receptors: a boy between 10 and 17 years old in good health.

This clonotype occurred a few times. This chain uses TRBV7-9 with TRBJ2-5; D may be TRBD2 (6 bases). The V end lost 2 bases, the J end lost 5 bases, and 12 bases lay between the germline ends. Germline CDR1 SEHNR, CDR2 FQNEAQ (reference sequence). This CDR3 contains 14 residues. CDR3 sequence (DNA): TGTGCCAGCAGCTTAACGGGAGTCGGGGAGACCCAGTACTTC. Encoded protein: CASSLTGVGETQYF.

The chain joins TRBV12-5 to TRBJ2-4; possible D gene TRBD2, 5 bases. The germline V and J ends were trimmed by 1 base and 0 bases, with 10 bases remaining between them. The CDR3 spans 16 residues. Germline V gene sequence: CDR1 LGHNT, CDR2 FRNRAP. CDR3 residues: CASGLEARGAKNIQYF. CDR3 nucleotides: TGTGCTAGTGGTTTGGAGGCCCGGGGAGCCAAAAACATTCAGTACTTC.

The sample holds a few counts of this clonotype. The V and J genes are TRBV5-1 and TRBJ2-5, with 14 bases identical to TRBD2. The CDR3 sequence is 17 residues long. Germline CDR1 and CDR2: SGHRS and YFSETQ. Trimming at V came to 6 bases and at J to 1 base, leaving 8 bases not matched to a gene. In nucleotides, the CDR3 is TGCGCCAGCAATTTTGGAGGACTAGCGGGAGGCCAAGAGACCCAGTACTTC. This encodes CASNFGGLAGGQETQYF.

This rearrangement joins TRBV10-1 to TRBJ2-3; no definite D call. The CDR3 loop spans 13 amino acids. V gave up 3 bases and J gave up 1 base, with 5 bases separating them. CDR1 and CDR2 (germline): WNHNN, SYGVQD (reference sequence). CDR3 nucleotide sequence: TGCGCCAGCAGTGACTGGGGCACAGATACGCAGTATTTT. It codes for CASSDWGTDTQYF.

This clonotype was observed a handful of times. V is TRBV4-1 and J is TRBJ1-1; D perhaps matches TRBD1 (6 bases). V lost 0 bases to trimming and J lost 1 base, with 9 bases between them. This CDR3 contains 15 residues. Germline V lookup: CDR1 MGHRA, CDR2 YSYEKL. CDR3 in DNA: TGCGCCAGCAGCCAAGATCTACAGGGGAACACTGAAGCTTTCTTT. Residues: CASSQDLQGNTEAFF.

This clonotype has a single count. This chain connects TRBV27 to TRBJ1-2; weak D call: TRBD1 (6 bases). Germline loops: CDR1 MNHEY, CDR2 SMNVEV (reference sequence). The CDR3 is 16 residues long. The V gene lost 0 bases and the J gene lost 3 bases, with 14 bases spanning the gap. The CDR3, as DNA: TGTGCCAGCAGTTTATCGTGGGGGGCCATCGACTATGGCTACACCTTC. This sequence encodes CASSLSWGAIDYGYTF.

The chain employs TRBV4-2 and TRBJ2-5; 8 bases map to TRBD2. The J segment lost 0 bases and the V segment lost 2 bases, leaving 5 bases of the junction unmatched. Germline V gives CDR1 LGHNA, CDR2 YNFKEQ. The CDR3 has 16 amino acids. The CDR3 sequence: CASSQRGGEYQETQYF. As DNA, the CDR3 is TGTGCCAGCAGCCAACGGGGGGGAGAGTACCAAGAGACCCAGTACTTC.

The chain carries TRBV2 and TRBJ2-1; D gene uncertain. TRBJ2-5 matches the DNA end more closely, so the J call is doubtful. This CDR3 spans 13 amino acids. Germline values: CDR1 SNHLY, CDR2 FYNNEI. The CDR3 nucleotides read TGTGCCAGCAGTGGTTCCAGACAAGAGACCCAGTACTTC. Protein: CASSGSRQETQYF.

This clonotype was found a few times. The J gene is TRBJ2-1, the V gene TRBV24-1, with 7 bases that match TRBD2. From germline, CDR1 is KGHDR and CDR2 SFDVKD. The length of the CDR3 is 14 residues. V lost 5 bases, J lost 7 bases, and 7 bases stayed unmatched. The CDR3 protein is CATSGAGARNEQFF. CDR3 DNA: TGTGCCACCAGTGGCGCGGGAGCGAGGAATGAGCAGTTCTTC.

This clonotype was seen a handful of times. The genes are TRBV3-1 and TRBJ2-5; the D call may be TRBD1 or TRBD2 (6 bases each). The CDR3 length is 18 residues. V was pared by 5 bases and J by 3 bases, with 25 bases between. Per the germline V gene, CDR1 is LGHDT and CDR2 is YNNKEL (reference sequence). The CDR3 is CASSYDGAGHQTEETQYF. The CDR3 coding sequence is TGTGCCAGCAGCTACGACGGGGCGGGACATCAGACCGAAGAGACCCAGTACTTC.

The rearrangement links TRBV6-1 to TRBJ1-2; D is undetermined. This CDR3 comprises 11 residues. The germline V gene has CDR1 MNHNS and CDR2 SASEGT. Trimming cost V 3 bases and J 9 bases, with 8 bases left between them. The CDR3 nucleotides are TGTGCCAGCAGTGACGCGGTGCGCTACACCTTC. This translates into CASSDAVRYTF.

The chain couples TRBV6-1 to TRBJ1-4, with 7 bases identical to TRBD1. Germline V CDR1 and CDR2: MNHNS, SASEGT. The junction had 14 bases not matched to a gene; V was cut back by 5 bases and J by 8 bases. CDR3 length equals 16 residues. The CDR3 loop is CASSRNLQGDGEKLFF. The CDR3 DNA is TGTGCCAGCAGTAGAAATCTCCAGGGGGACGGGGAAAAACTGTTTTTT.

The table lists this clonotype with many counts. The CDR3 spells CSGRGGEETQYF. CDR3 nucleotides: TGCAGCGGACGGGGCGGGGAAGAGACCCAGTACTTC. V usage is TRBV29-1 and J usage is TRBJ2-5, with D possibly matching TRBD2 (6 bases). Germline V gene data show CDR1 as SQVTM and CDR2 as ANQGSEA. Trimming removed 7 bases at V and 3 bases at J, with 12 bases between. This CDR3 region has 12 residues.

CDR3 nucleotides: TGTGCCAGCAGCTTATGGATAGGGGGCAAAGAGACCCAGTACTTC. Translating gives CASSLWIGGKETQYF. The rearrangement links TRBV11-1 to TRBJ2-5; TRBD1 matches at 7 bases. Losses at the gene ends were 2 bases for V and 3 bases for J; bases not matched to a gene: 6. Per the germline V gene, CDR1 is SGHAT and CDR2 is FQDESV (reference sequence). The length of the CDR3 is 15 residues.

V is TRBV28 and J is TRBJ2-1, with unresolved D. With 5 bases removed from V and 10 bases from J, the gap between germline ends came to 12 bases. The CDR3 runs to 12 residues. Germline assignment: CDR1 MDHEN and CDR2 SYDVKM. The DNA for the CDR3 is TGTGCCAGCAGTAGACTCCCCCGGGAGCAGTTCTTC. Its translation is CASSRLPREQFF.

This clonotype has more than one count but fewer than ten. Compared with germline, one end of the junction differs, possibly owing to a read error. The genes are TRBV28 and TRBJ2-5; weak D call: TRBD2 (5 bases). The J call may be faulty, since TRBJ2-7 better matches the DNA end. The germline gives CDR1 MDHEN, CDR2 SYDVKM. The length of the CDR3 is 17 residues. The CDR3 nucleotides are TGCGCCAGCAGCGATGACAAACTAGGGTGGTGGTGGTACGAGCAGTACTTC. Residues: CASSDDKLGWWWYEQYF.

This clonotype has a handful of counts. The chain uses TRBV12-3 or TRBV12-4 and TRBJ2-3, with TRBD1 identical over 8 bases. V dropped 6 bases and J dropped 8; count of bases not matched to a gene: 4. The CDR3 totals 12 residues. Here the CDR3 DNA reads TGTGCCAGCAGGTCAACAGGGGGTACGCAGTATTTT. Its protein product is CASRSTGGTQYF.

The chain recombines TRBV19 with TRBJ2-2, with 10 bases lining up with TRBD1. CDR3 length: 18 amino acids. The J segment lost 5 bases and the V segment lost 4 bases, leaving 13 bases of the junction unmatched. The germline gives CDR1 LNHDA, CDR2 SQIVND (reference sequence). The DNA of the CDR3 is TGTGCCAGTAGTACCGGGACAGGGGCCCGTAGGTGGACCGGGGAGCTGTTTTTT. It encodes CASSTGTGARRWTGELFF.

In its sample, this clonotype was seen a few times. CDR3 DNA: TGTGCCAGCAGCTACGGACTAGCGGGAGGGGGCTACGAGCAGTACTTC. It translates to CASSYGLAGGGYEQYF. This chain joins TRBV12-3 or TRBV12-4 and TRBJ2-7; 15 bases agree with TRBD2. Germline trimming cut 6 bases from V and 3 bases from J; bases unmatched to any gene: 6. The CDR3 consists of 16 residues.

This clonotype appeared a few times. The chain employs TRBV10-3 and TRBJ2-2; 9 bases line up with TRBD1. Germline loops: CDR1 ENHRY, CDR2 SYGVKD. Trimming cost V 7 bases and J 6 bases; bases outside gene matches: 3. CDR3 length equals 13 residues. The CDR3 DNA is TGTGCCATCACCGGGACAGGGCCCGGGGAGCTGTTTTTT. Translation gives CAITGTGPGELFF.

This clonotype was counted only a few times. The V call is TRBV29-1, the J call TRBJ2-7; 9 bases align to TRBD2. V dropped 6 bases and J dropped 6; count of bases not matched to a gene: 9. Germline CDR1 reads SQVTM; CDR2 reads ANQGSEA. This CDR3 is built from 13 residues. CDR3 coding DNA: TGCAGCGTCCCCTCGGGACTAGCCGGCGAGCAGTACTTC. Encoded protein: CSVPSGLAGEQYF.

In its sample, this clonotype was seen a few times. V and J are TRBV27 and TRBJ2-7, with D maybe TRBD1 (6 bases). Between the trimmed V and J ends, which lost 3 bases and 2 bases, there was a span of 11 bases. The CDR3 runs 14 residues. Germline values: CDR1 MNHEY, CDR2 SMNVEV (reference sequence). The CDR3 protein is CASSFMSGAYEQYF. In DNA form, the CDR3 reads TGTGCCAGCAGTTTCATGTCAGGGGCCTACGAGCAGTACTTC.

J is TRBJ2-7 and V is TRBV20-1, with unresolved D. Germline V gene data show CDR1 as DFQATT and CDR2 as SNEGSKA (reference sequence). The CDR3 extends over 13 amino acids. V gave up 2 bases and J gave up 5 bases, with 13 bases separating them. CDR3 coding DNA: TGCAGTGCTAGATCCCGATACCTTCACGAGCAGTACTTC. Amino acids: CSARSRYLHEQYF.